This TCR beta chain was documented in a study of T-cell memory formation after mild COVID-19. At the level of the study: Most TCR clusters belonged to a single donor.

Between the trimmed V and J ends, which lost 0 bases and 3 bases, there was a span of 9 bases. This CDR3 region has 14 residues. Looked up from germline, CDR1 is DFQATT and CDR2 is SNEGSKA (reference sequence). A few counts support this clonotype. TCRdb reprocessed the 5' RACE reads with MiXCR, giving one entry per CDR3 protein. The sample lists approximately 250,000 distinct CDR3 sequences, roughly 15% seen once, with 2.1% in the top ten. This clonotype was obtained from an adult woman who had mild COVID-19 (a few samples of this study predate the infection). Cell type and time point are not known. The sequenced sample consisted of PBMCs or a T cell subset sorted from them (not recorded which). The chain has TRBV20-1 and TRBJ1-5, with a possible D match to TRBD1 (5 bases). Here the CDR3 DNA reads TGCAGTGCTAGAGAAGGGGCCGCCAATCAGCCCCAGCATTTT. Residues: CSAREGAANQPQHF.